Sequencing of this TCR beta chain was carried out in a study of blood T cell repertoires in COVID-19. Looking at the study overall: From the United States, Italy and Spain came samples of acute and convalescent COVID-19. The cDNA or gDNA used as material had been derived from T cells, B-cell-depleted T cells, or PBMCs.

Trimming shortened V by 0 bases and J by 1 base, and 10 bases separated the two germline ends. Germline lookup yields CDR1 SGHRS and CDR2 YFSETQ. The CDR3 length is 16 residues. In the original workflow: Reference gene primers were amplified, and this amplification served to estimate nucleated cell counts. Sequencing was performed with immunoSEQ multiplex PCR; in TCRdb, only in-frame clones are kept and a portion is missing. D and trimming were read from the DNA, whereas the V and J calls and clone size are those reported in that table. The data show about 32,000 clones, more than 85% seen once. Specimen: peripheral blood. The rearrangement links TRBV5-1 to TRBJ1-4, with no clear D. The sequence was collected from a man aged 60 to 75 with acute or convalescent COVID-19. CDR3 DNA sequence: TGCGCCAGCAGCTTGGGAGGGATAAGAACTAATGAAAAACTGTTTTTT. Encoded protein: CASSLGGIRTNEKLFF.